This TCR beta chain was sequenced in a study of cytomegalovirus exposure and HLA in healthy donors. V lost 5 bases and J lost 4; bases outside the gene matches: 3. The CDR3 consists of 14 residues. Per the germline V gene, CDR1 is SEHNR and CDR2 is FQNEAQ (reference sequence). Details on this clone: Antigen specificity is unknown.

Whole-study results and caveats: Some 150 TCR beta chains were listed as cytomegalovirus-associated. In an earlier analysis, about 87% or about 30%: the productive usage of most TCR beta V segments.

It was with 60 Vbeta and 13 Jbeta primers that the PCR ran. Libraries were prepared by immunoSEQ multiplex PCR; TCRdb keeps only in-frame clonotypes and omits some of them. This table lists around 50,000 clones. The rearrangement links TRBV7-9 to TRBJ1-4; 8 bases are a match to TRBD1. The receptor was isolated from a male donor in good health and CMV-seronegative. Source material: PBMCs. The CDR3 DNA is TGTGCCAGCAGCGATGGACAGGGTAATGAAAAACTGTTTTTT. Translated: CASSDGQGNEKLFF.